This T cell receptor beta chain originates from a study of monozygotic twins with inflammatory bowel disease. Comments on this clonotype: Its antigen is unidentified.

CDR3 size: 17 residues. The germline V gene encodes CDR1 LGHDT and CDR2 YNNKEL (reference sequence). The authors isolated total RNA from whole blood without sorting T cells. TCRdb reprocessed the 5' RACE reads, keeping one entry per CDR3 protein, no DNA. The table counts 400,000 to 500,000 distinct CDR3 sequences; approximately 2.3% lies in the top ten. Study results and caveats: Differences in immunosuppressive treatment may have been a source of added variability in patient repertoires. Researchers report that IBD patients shared fewer clonotypes with others than healthy twins, especially amid disease activity.

This chain connects TRBV3-1 to TRBJ1-4. The receptor was isolated from a human donor with ulcerative colitis or Crohn's disease, or a healthy co-twin of an affected twin (not recorded which). The source material was blood. CDR3: CASRPYVGFGASEKLFF. Using reference TRBV3-1 and TRBJ1-4 for the parts outside the CDR3, the full variable domain is DTAVSQTPKYLVTQMGNDKSIKCEQNLGHDTMYWYKQDSKKFLKIMFSYNNKELIINETVPNRFSPKSPDKAHLNLHINSLELGDSAVYFCASRPYVGFGASEKLFFGSGTQLSVL.